One sample yielded the 29 T cell receptor beta chains listed below, sequenced in a study of blood T cell repertoires in COVID-19. Produced via immunoSEQ multiplex PCR; TCRdb's table is partial and in-frame only. The repertoire has about 300,000 clones, roughly 91% of them found once; the top ten carry less than 3%. Sequencing was carried out using PBMCs or T cells enriched from blood (not recorded which). The source is a woman in her 50s who had been exposed to COVID-19.

CDR3 nucleotide sequence: TGTGCCAGTAGTATGACTGTGGCTCCTGAAAAACTGTTTTTT. It translates to CASSMTVAPEKLFF. V is TRBV19 and J is TRBJ1-4; no definite D call. CDR1 and CDR2 from the germline V gene are LNHDA and SQIVND (reference sequence). Trimming pared 3 bases from V and 7 bases from J, leaving 12 bases between. The CDR3 sequence is 14 residues long.

This clone was seen a few times. This sequence joins TRBV4-1 and TRBJ2-7, with 7 bases identical to TRBD1. The CDR3 runs to 15 residues. V lost 3 bases, J lost 3 bases, and 8 bases stayed unmatched. CDR1 and CDR2 (germline): MGHRA, YSYEKL. CDR3 sequence: CASSQTDRTRYEQYF. The CDR3 coding sequence is TGCGCCAGCAGCCAGACGGACAGGACCCGCTACGAGCAGTACTTC.

This chain's CDR3 is CASSEKRGGSTDTQYF. The CDR3, as DNA: TGTGCCAGCAGCGAAAAGCGGGGGGGTAGCACAGATACGCAGTATTTT. The chain is built from TRBV4-2 and TRBJ2-3, with 10 nucleotides matching TRBD2. Unmatched junction bases numbered 5, after V lost 5 bases and J lost 0 bases. The CDR3 runs to 16 residues. The germline V gene encodes CDR1 LGHNA and CDR2 YNFKEQ.

This chain connects TRBV7-9 to TRBJ2-3; 7 nucleotides agree with TRBD1. V shed 1 base, J shed 5 bases, and the junction held 6 bases outside the gene matches. The CDR3 has 15 amino acids. From germline, CDR1 is SEHNR and CDR2 FQNEAQ (reference sequence). The CDR3 region has the DNA TGTGCCAGCAGCTTAGGAATAGGGGGCGTAGATACGCAGTATTTT. It yields the protein CASSLGIGGVDTQYF. The full variable domain, completed using reference TRBV7-9 and TRBJ2-3, is DTGVSQNPRHKITKRGQNVTFRCDPISEHNRLYWYRQTLGQGPEFLTYFQNEAQLEKSRLLSDRFSAERPKGSFSTLEIQRTEQGDSAMYLCASSLGIGGVDTQYFGPGTRLTVL.

To note about this clone: Other DNA sequences in the sample encode the same CDR3. The chain combines TRBV28 with TRBJ1-1, with D perhaps matching TRBD1 (6 bases). The V gene's germline CDR1 is MDHEN and CDR2 SYDVKM. With 4 bases removed from V and 0 bases from J, the gap between germline ends came to 18 bases. The CDR3 is 17 amino acids. CDR3 residues: CASSYGQGTGLNTEAFF. The CDR3 DNA reads as TGTGCCAGCAGTTACGGGCAGGGGACCGGCCTGAACACTGAAGCTTTCTTT.

The rearrangement joins TRBV27 to TRBJ2-7, with D possibly being TRBD1 (6 bases). Per germline, CDR1 MNHEY and CDR2 SMNVEV (reference sequence). With 6 bases removed from V and 3 bases from J, the gap between germline ends came to 21 bases. The length of the CDR3 is 16 residues. CDR3 protein: CASSTNRVYTLYEQYF. The CDR3 coding sequence is TGTGCCAGCAGCACTAACAGGGTCTATACTCTCTACGAGCAGTACTTC.

V usage is TRBV5-4 and J usage is TRBJ1-1, with 8 bases fitting TRBD1. Germline assignment: CDR1 SGHNT and CDR2 YYREEE (reference sequence). The CDR3 has 14 residues. V trimming: 4 bases; J trimming: 6 bases; junction bases outside the gene matches: 8. The CDR3 loop reads CASSPGGEIAEAFF. The CDR3, as DNA: TGTGCCAGCAGCCCAGGGGGCGAGATTGCTGAAGCTTTCTTT.

This clone was seen once. The gene calls are TRBV5-1 and TRBJ2-1; D may be TRBD2 (6 bases). Per germline, CDR1 SGHRS and CDR2 YFSETQ. The CDR3 length is 16 residues. V was pared by 4 bases and J by 0 bases, with 14 bases between. CDR3 sequence reads: CASSGVGRGSYNEQFF. In DNA, the CDR3 is TGCGCCAGCAGCGGGGTGGGGCGGGGCTCCTACAATGAGCAGTTCTTC.

V and J are TRBV4-2 and TRBJ1-6; 8 bases match TRBD1. Germline assignment: CDR1 LGHNA and CDR2 YNFKEQ. This CDR3 has 15 residues. V lost 3 bases to trimming and J lost 2 bases; unmatched junction nucleotides: 0. The CDR3 DNA is TGTGCCAGCAGCCAGGACAGGGCCTATAATTCACCCCTCCACTTT. This sequence encodes CASSQDRAYNSPLHF.

The V gene is TRBV19, the J gene TRBJ1-5; D unresolved. The V end lost 3 bases, the J end lost 1 base, and 7 bases lay between the germline ends. This CDR3 comprises 14 residues. Germline V gives CDR1 LNHDA, CDR2 SQIVND (reference sequence). The CDR3 sequence: CASSIFLSNQPQHF. The CDR3, as DNA: TGTGCCAGTAGTATCTTTTTGAGCAATCAGCCCCAGCATTTT.

The gene calls are TRBV10-3 and TRBJ1-4; 8 nucleotides match TRBD1. The germline V gene encodes CDR1 ENHRY and CDR2 SYGVKD. The CDR3 sequence is 13 residues long. J gave up 7 bases and V 7 bases, and 5 bases lay outside the gene matches. CDR3 sequence (DNA): TGTGCCATCACGTCAGGGGGCGGTGAAAAACTGTTTTTT. Translating it yields CAITSGGGEKLFF.

The gene calls are TRBV30 and TRBJ2-7; TRBD2 aligns across 7 bases. The CDR3 consists of 14 residues. Germline lookup yields CDR1 GTSNPN and CDR2 SVGIG (reference sequence). V lost 5 bases to trimming and J lost 2 bases; unmatched junction nucleotides: 9. CDR3 protein: CAWGGWEGPYEQYF. CDR3 DNA: TGTGCCTGGGGTGGTTGGGAGGGGCCCTACGAGCAGTACTTC.

This CDR3 reads CASKQGHSGNTIYF. CDR3 nucleotide sequence: TGTGCCAGTAAACAGGGCCACTCTGGAAACACCATATATTTT. This chain uses TRBV19 with TRBJ1-3; weak D call: TRBD1 (6 bases). Germline CDR1 is LNHDA and CDR2 is SQIVND (reference sequence). This CDR3 has 14 residues. Trimming took off 7 bases at V and 0 bases at J, with 10 bases between the two ends.

The chain joins TRBV18 to TRBJ1-1, with D possibly being TRBD1 (5 bases). V was trimmed by 3 bases and J by 0 bases, leaving 11 bases between them. The CDR3 is 15 residues long. The germline gives CDR1 KGHSH, CDR2 LQKENI. The CDR3 loop reads CASSPSEGVNTEAFF. For the CDR3, the DNA is TGTGCCAGCTCACCTAGTGAAGGGGTGAACACTGAAGCTTTCTTT.

This rearrangement joins TRBV6-1 to TRBJ1-5; D is unclear. The CDR3 is 16 residues long. Germline lookup yields CDR1 MNHNS and CDR2 SASEGT. V was pared by 1 base and J by 0 bases, with 10 bases between. The CDR3 DNA is TGTGCCAGCAGTGAAGTAGCCCTATATAGCAATCAGCCCCAGCATTTT. Translated: CASSEVALYSNQPQHF.

The V and J genes are TRBV28 and TRBJ1-5, with 7 bases aligning to TRBD1. Unmatched junction bases numbered 11, after V lost 6 bases and J lost 6 bases. This CDR3 comprises 15 residues. Per the germline V gene, CDR1 is MDHEN and CDR2 is SYDVKM. For the CDR3, the DNA is TGTGCCAGCAGGGGCGAGAACAGGGGCGGTCAGCCCCAGCATTTT. It translates to CASRGENRGGQPQHF.

The CDR3 bases are TGTGCCTGGGGGACAGGGAACGAGCAGTACTTC. Residues: CAWGTGNEQYF. This chain uses TRBV30 with TRBJ2-7; 9 nucleotides agree with TRBD1. CDR1 and CDR2 from the germline V gene are GTSNPN and SVGIG (reference sequence). Trimming took 5 bases from V and 5 from J; bases not matched to a gene: 1. The CDR3 runs 11 residues.

V is TRBV5-1 and J is TRBJ2-2; D is unclear. Germline CDR1 and CDR2: SGHRS and YFSETQ. The V end lost 0 bases, the J end lost 3 bases, and 12 bases lay between the germline ends. CDR3 length equals 16 residues. This CDR3 reads CASSLVSRSYTGELFF. CDR3 bases: TGCGCCAGCAGCTTGGTTAGCCGTTCCTACACCGGGGAGCTGTTTTTT. Supplemented by reference TRBV5-1 and TRBJ2-2, the full variable domain reads KAGVTQTPRYLIKTRGQQVTLSCSPISGHRSVSWYQQTPGQGLQFLFEYFSETQRNKGNFPGRFSGRQFSNSRSEMNVSTLELGDSALYLCASSLVSRSYTGELFFGEGSRLTVL.

This clone was observed a single time. The rearrangement joins TRBV18 to TRBJ2-7; a weak D match, TRBD2 (7 bases). V was shortened by 3 bases and J by 6 bases, with 9 bases between the two germline ends. Germline CDR1 and CDR2: KGHSH and LQKENI. This CDR3 has 12 residues. The CDR3 region has the DNA TGTGCCAGCTCACCGAGGGGGGGCGAGCAGTACTTC. Protein: CASSPRGGEQYF.

The chain employs TRBV27 and TRBJ1-1; TRBD1 matches 9 bases. V was pared by 5 bases and J by 4 bases, with 5 bases of the junction left unmatched. The CDR3 contains 14 residues. The germline V gene encodes CDR1 MNHEY and CDR2 SMNVEV (reference sequence). The CDR3 region has the DNA TGTGCCAGCAGTCCAGACAGGGGGGCCACTGAAGCTTTCTTT. Residues: CASSPDRGATEAFF.

The chain recombines TRBV7-2 with TRBJ1-2; TRBD1 matches 11 bases. Unmatched junction bases numbered 7, after V lost 1 base and J lost 0 bases. Per germline, CDR1 SGHTA and CDR2 FQGNSA. The CDR3 is 18 amino acids. The CDR3 DNA is TGTGCCAGCAGCTTAGAAGGACAGGGGGCCAATGCTAACTATGGCTACACCTTC. Its protein product is CASSLEGQGANANYGYTF.

This chain connects TRBV7-2 to TRBJ2-6, with 10 nucleotides matching TRBD2. Germline values: CDR1 SGHTA, CDR2 FQGNSA. The CDR3 is made up of 18 amino acids. V dropped 5 bases and J dropped 0; count of bases not matched to a gene: 7. CDR3 residues: CASSLRVAGGSGANVLTF. The DNA of the CDR3 is TGTGCCAGCAGCCTACGAGTAGCGGGGGGCTCTGGGGCCAACGTCCTGACTTTC.

The chain has TRBV4-1 and TRBJ2-1; D call uncertain. The CDR3 runs 15 residues. V lost 0 bases and J 4 bases, leaving 10 bases between the germline ends. In germline, CDR1 is MGHRA, CDR2 YSYEKL. The CDR3 sequence: CASSQEGQPYNEQFF. CDR3 sequence (DNA): TGCGCCAGCAGCCAAGAGGGCCAGCCTTACAATGAGCAGTTCTTC.

The rearrangement links TRBV10-2 to TRBJ2-1; the match to TRBD1 covers 10 bases. Germline CDR1 reads WSHSY; CDR2 reads SAAADI. CDR3 length equals 15 residues. Germline trimming cut 5 bases from V and 4 bases from J; bases unmatched to any gene: 5. CDR3 loop: CASSSRDRGYNEQFF. For the CDR3, the DNA is TGCGCCAGCAGTTCCCGGGACAGGGGATACAATGAGCAGTTCTTC.

The chain combines TRBV4-2 with TRBJ2-7; 8 bases line up with TRBD1. The CDR3 is 13 amino acids. Germline V gives CDR1 LGHNA, CDR2 YNFKEQ. Trimming cost V 2 bases and J 4 bases; bases outside gene matches: 1. The chain's CDR3 is CASSQTGGYEQYF. The DNA for the CDR3 is TGTGCCAGCAGCCAAACAGGGGGGTACGAGCAGTACTTC.

This clone has just a few counts. The chain combines TRBV7-8 with TRBJ2-7; 15 bases line up with TRBD2. CDR1 is SGHVS, CDR2 FQNEAQ, per germline. The CDR3 contains 17 residues. Germline trimming cut 5 bases from V and 7 bases from J; bases unmatched to any gene: 12. CDR3 coding DNA: TGTGCCAGCAGCATAGGACTAGCGGGGGGGATATACGATGAGCAGTACTTC. It encodes CASSIGLAGGIYDEQYF.

J is TRBJ2-7 and V is TRBV25-1; the D gene is possibly TRBD2 (5 bases). CDR3 length: 16 amino acids. Germline V gene sequence: CDR1 MGHDK, CDR2 SYGVNS. V was clipped by 3 bases and J by 2 bases, with 17 bases between them. CDR3 nucleotides: TGTGCCAGCAGTGATCCCAATCGGGGTCTCCCCTACGAGCAGTACTTC. Protein sequence: CASSDPNRGLPYEQYF.

Notes on this clone: The same CDR3 arises from other DNA sequences in this sample as well. The chain employs TRBV27 and TRBJ1-6; 9 positions agree with TRBD1. CDR1 is MNHEY and CDR2 is SMNVEV in the germline V gene (reference sequence). This CDR3 comprises 16 residues. V was pared by 5 bases and J by 7 bases, with 9 bases of the junction left unmatched. CDR3 sequence (DNA): TGTGCCAGCAGTCTCAAGGGACAGGGTAACAATTCACCCCTCCACTTT. Its protein is CASSLKGQGNNSPLHF.

The V and J genes are TRBV11-2 and TRBJ2-7, with TRBD2 as a possible D gene (6 bases). The CDR3 covers 14 residues. Germline V gene data show CDR1 as SGHAT and CDR2 as FQNNGV. V lost 4 bases to trimming and J lost 2 bases, with 12 bases between them. CDR3: CASSYRLDTYEQYF. In DNA, the CDR3 is TGTGCCAGCAGCTACAGACTAGACACCTACGAGCAGTACTTC.